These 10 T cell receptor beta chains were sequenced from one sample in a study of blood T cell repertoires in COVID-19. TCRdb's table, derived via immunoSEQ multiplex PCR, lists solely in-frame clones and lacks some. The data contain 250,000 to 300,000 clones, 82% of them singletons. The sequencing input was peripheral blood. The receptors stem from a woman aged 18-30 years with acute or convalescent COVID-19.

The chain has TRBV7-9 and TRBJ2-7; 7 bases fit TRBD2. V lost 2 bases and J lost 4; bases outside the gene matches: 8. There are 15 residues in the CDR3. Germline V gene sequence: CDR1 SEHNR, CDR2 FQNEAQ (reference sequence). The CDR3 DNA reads TGTGCCAGCAGCTTATACGGCGGGAGTTGGTACGAGCAGTACTTC. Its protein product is CASSLYGGSWYEQYF.

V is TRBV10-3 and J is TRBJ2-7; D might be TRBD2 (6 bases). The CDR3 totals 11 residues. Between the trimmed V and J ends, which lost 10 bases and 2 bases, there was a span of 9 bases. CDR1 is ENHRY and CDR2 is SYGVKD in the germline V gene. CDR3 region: CATSGAYEQYF. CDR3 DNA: TGTGCCACCTCGGGAGCCTACGAGCAGTACTTC.

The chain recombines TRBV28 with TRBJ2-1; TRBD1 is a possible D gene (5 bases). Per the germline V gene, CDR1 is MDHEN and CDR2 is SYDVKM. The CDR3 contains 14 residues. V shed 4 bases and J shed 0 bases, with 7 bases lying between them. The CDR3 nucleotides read TGTGCCAGCAGTTACAGGATCTCCTACAATGAGCAGTTCTTC. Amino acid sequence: CASSYRISYNEQFF.

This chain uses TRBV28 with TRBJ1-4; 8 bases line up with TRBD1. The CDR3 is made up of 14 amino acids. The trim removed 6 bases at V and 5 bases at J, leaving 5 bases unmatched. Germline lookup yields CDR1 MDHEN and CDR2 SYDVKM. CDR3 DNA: TGTGCCAGCAGGAAAGGACAGGGAAATGAAAAACTGTTTTTT. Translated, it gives CASRKGQGNEKLFF. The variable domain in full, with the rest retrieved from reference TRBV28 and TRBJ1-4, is DVKVTQSSRYLVKRTGEKVFLECVQDMDHENMFWYRQDPGLGLRLIYFSYDVKMKEKGDIPEGYSVSREKKERFSLILESASTNQTSMYLCASRKGQGNEKLFFGSGTQLSVL.

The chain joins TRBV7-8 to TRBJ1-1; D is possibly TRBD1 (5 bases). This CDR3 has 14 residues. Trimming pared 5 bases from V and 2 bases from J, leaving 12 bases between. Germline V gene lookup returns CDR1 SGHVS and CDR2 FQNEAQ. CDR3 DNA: TGTGCCAGCAGCCCACACCAGGGAAACACTGAAGCTTTCTTT. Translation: CASSPHQGNTEAFF.

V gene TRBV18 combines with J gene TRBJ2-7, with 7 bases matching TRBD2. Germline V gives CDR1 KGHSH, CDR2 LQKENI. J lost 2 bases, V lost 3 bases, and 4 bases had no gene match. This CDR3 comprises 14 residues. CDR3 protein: CASSPESGTYEQYF. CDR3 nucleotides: TGTGCCAGCTCACCGGAAAGCGGGACCTACGAGCAGTACTTC.

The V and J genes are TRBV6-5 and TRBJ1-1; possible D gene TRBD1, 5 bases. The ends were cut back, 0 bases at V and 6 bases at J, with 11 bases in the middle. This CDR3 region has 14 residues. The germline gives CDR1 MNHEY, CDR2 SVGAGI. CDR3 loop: CASSYSTRGPEAFF. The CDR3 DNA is TGTGCCAGCAGTTACTCGACGCGGGGCCCTGAAGCTTTCTTT.

Here the CDR3 reads CASSPTDGYEQYF. CDR3 bases: TGCGCCAGCAGCCCGACAGACGGTTACGAGCAGTACTTC. The rearrangement uses TRBV5-1 and TRBJ2-7, with D possibly matching TRBD1 (5 bases). This CDR3 comprises 13 residues. Germline values: CDR1 SGHRS, CDR2 YFSETQ. Trimming took off 4 bases at V and 4 bases at J, with 12 bases between the two ends.

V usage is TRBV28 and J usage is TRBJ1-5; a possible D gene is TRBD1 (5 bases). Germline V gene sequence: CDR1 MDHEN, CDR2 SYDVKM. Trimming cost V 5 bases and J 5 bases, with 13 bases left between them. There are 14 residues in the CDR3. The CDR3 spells CASSLDTLYQPQHF. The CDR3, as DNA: TGTGCCAGCAGTCTGGACACCCTTTATCAGCCCCAGCATTTT.

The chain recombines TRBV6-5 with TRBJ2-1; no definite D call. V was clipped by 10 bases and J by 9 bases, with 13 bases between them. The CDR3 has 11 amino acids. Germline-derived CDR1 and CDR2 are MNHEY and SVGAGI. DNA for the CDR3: TGTGCCACCGCCCGCCGAGGTGAGCAGTTCTTC. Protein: CATARRGEQFF.